These 30 T cell receptor beta chains share one sample of origin, sequenced in a study of control samples from healthy donors and cancer patients. TCRdb's copy holds only in-frame clones and misses some; the assay was immunoSEQ multiplex PCR. Among 100,000 to 150,000 clones, over 75% were seen once, and the ten largest hold about 2.3%. Sequenced sample: blood. The receptors were gathered from a man aged 40-49 years in good health.

The rearrangement uses TRBV27 and TRBJ1-6, with TRBD1 matching 7 bases. CDR3 length: 13 residues. From germline, CDR1 is MNHEY and CDR2 SMNVEV (reference sequence). The trim removed 6 bases at V and 9 bases at J, leaving 5 bases unmatched. The CDR3 loop reads CASSHTGVSPLHF. Written as DNA, the CDR3 is TGTGCCAGCAGCCATACAGGGGTTTCACCCCTCCACTTT.

The sample holds a few counts of this clone. Other DNA sequences from this sample encode an identical CDR3 as well. The chain couples TRBV5-1 to TRBJ1-1, with D tentatively TRBD1 (5 bases). The germline V gene has CDR1 SGHRS and CDR2 YFSETQ. V gave up 0 bases and J gave up 4 bases, with 10 bases separating them. The CDR3 covers 14 residues. CDR3 residues: CASSLEGRGTEAFF. CDR3 sequence (DNA): TGCGCCAGCAGCTTGGAAGGGAGGGGCACTGAAGCTTTCTTT.

The chain carries TRBV20-1 and TRBJ1-1, with TRBD1 as a possible D gene (5 bases). This CDR3 has 11 residues. Per the germline V gene, CDR1 is DFQATT and CDR2 is SNEGSKA (reference sequence). Trimming shortened V by 2 bases and J by 6 bases, and 7 bases separated the two germline ends. This CDR3 is CSARWGPEAFF. The CDR3 coding sequence is TGCAGTGCTAGATGGGGCCCTGAAGCTTTCTTT.

The rearrangement uses TRBV6-4 and TRBJ1-1, with no clear D. The CDR3 loop spans 13 amino acids. Trimming removed 6 bases at V and 2 bases at J, with 10 bases between. Germline CDR1 MRHNA, CDR2 SNTAGT. The CDR3 sequence: CASREQYNTEAFF. CDR3 coding DNA: TGTGCCAGCAGGGAACAGTATAACACTGAAGCTTTCTTT.

The J gene is TRBJ2-3, the V gene TRBV18; no firm D call. V was cut by 0 bases and J by 0 bases, with 4 bases left in between. Germline CDR1 and CDR2: KGHSH and LQKENI. The CDR3 runs to 14 residues. The CDR3 here is CASSPPSSTDTQYF. CDR3 bases: TGTGCCAGCTCACCACCAAGTAGCACAGATACGCAGTATTTT.

The chain employs TRBV12-3 or TRBV12-4 and TRBJ1-1; D is undetermined. Trimming removed 2 bases from V and 5 bases from J, with 9 bases in between. The CDR3 loop spans 13 amino acids. CDR3 amino acids: CASSLFGRTEAFF. The CDR3 DNA is TGTGCCAGCAGTTTATTTGGCCGGACTGAAGCTTTCTTT.

The V call is TRBV5-4, the J call TRBJ2-7; D is unresolved. The CDR3 sequence is 15 residues long. The V gene lost 0 bases and the J gene lost 0 bases, with 10 bases spanning the gap. From germline, CDR1 is SGHNT and CDR2 YYREEE (reference sequence). The CDR3 nucleotides are TGTGCCAGCAGCTTGGACCTTGCTTACTCCTACGAGCAGTACTTC. Its protein is CASSLDLAYSYEQYF. Filled out from reference TRBV5-4 and TRBJ2-7, the complete variable domain reads ETGVTQSPTHLIKTRGQQVTLRCSSQSGHNTVSWYQQALGQGPQFIFQYYREEENGRGNFPPRFSGLQFPNYSSELNVNALELDDSALYLCASSLDLAYSYEQYFGPGTRLTVT.

This rearrangement joins TRBV5-1 to TRBJ2-7; 7 positions match TRBD2. CDR3 length: 11 amino acids. The germline gives CDR1 SGHRS, CDR2 YFSETQ. Losses at the gene ends were 10 bases for V and 0 bases for J; bases not matched to a gene: 1. The CDR3, as DNA: TGCGCCGGGGGGGACTCCTACGAGCAGTACTTC. Its protein product is CAGGDSYEQYF.

The chain links TRBV11-1 to TRBJ1-5, with no clear D. Germline CDR1 is SGHAT and CDR2 is FQDESV (reference sequence). There are 13 residues in the CDR3. Trimming cost V 5 bases and J 6 bases, with 11 bases left between them. This CDR3 is CASSLFDGQPQHF. As DNA, the CDR3 is TGTGCCAGCAGCCTCTTCGACGGTCAGCCCCAGCATTTT. The whole variable domain, remainder taken from reference TRBV11-1 and TRBJ1-5, is EAEVAQSPRYKITEKSQAVAFWCDPISGHATLYWYRQILGQGPELLVQFQDESVVDDSQLPKDRFSAERLKGVDSTLKIQPAELGDSAMYLCASSLFDGQPQHFGDGTRLSIL.

This rearrangement joins TRBV5-1 to TRBJ1-1; D gene unclear. This CDR3 is built from 15 residues. V was shortened by 0 bases and J by 1 base, with 10 bases between the two germline ends. Germline values: CDR1 SGHRS, CDR2 YFSETQ. DNA of the CDR3: TGCGCCAGCAGCTTGGGGGTGGGAGGGAACACTGAAGCTTTCTTT. Amino acids: CASSLGVGGNTEAFF.

The chain employs TRBV28 and TRBJ2-7, with 8 bases fitting TRBD2. This CDR3 spans 15 amino acids. Losses at the gene ends were 6 bases for V and 0 bases for J; bases not matched to a gene: 7. The germline V gene encodes CDR1 MDHEN and CDR2 SYDVKM. CDR3: CASRESGGRSYEQYF. CDR3 nucleotide sequence: TGTGCCAGCAGAGAAAGCGGGGGCCGCTCCTACGAGCAGTACTTC.

The chain joins TRBV27 to TRBJ1-2; 10 nucleotides match TRBD1. Germline V gene sequence: CDR1 MNHEY, CDR2 SMNVEV (reference sequence). V gave up 5 bases and J gave up 6 bases; unmatched junction bases: 9. CDR3 length equals 15 residues. CDR3 DNA: TGTGCCAGCAGTCTGACCGGGACAGGGGATCATGGCTACACCTTC. The encoded protein is CASSLTGTGDHGYTF.

The chain is built from TRBV7-3 and TRBJ2-3; 7 bases align to TRBD2. Germline values: CDR1 SGHTA, CDR2 FQGTGA. With 6 bases clipped from V and 5 bases from J, the junction kept 11 bases outside the gene matches. This CDR3 contains 15 residues. This chain's CDR3 is CASSLASGEVDTQYF. CDR3 sequence (DNA): TGTGCCAGCAGTTTGGCGAGCGGGGAGGTAGATACGCAGTATTTT.

This chain uses TRBV21-1 with TRBJ2-1; the DNA was not compared with TRBD2, the D call given in the table. TRBV21-1 is flagged as a pseudogene. The CDR3 contains 13 residues. The CDR3 sequence is CASSRTPERGQFF. The DNA for the CDR3 is TGTGCCAGCAGTCGGACCCCAGAACGGGGGCAGTTCTTC.

The chain employs TRBV5-1 and TRBJ2-1; D remains unclear. The length of the CDR3 is 17 residues. Looked up from germline, CDR1 is SGHRS and CDR2 is YFSETQ. The V and J ends lost 0 bases and 6 bases respectively, with 19 bases between them. The CDR3 sequence is CASSLVAGFRVGNEQFF. The CDR3 nucleotides read TGCGCCAGCAGCTTGGTTGCAGGATTTCGGGTCGGCAATGAGCAGTTCTTC.

The chain joins TRBV7-2 to TRBJ1-1; perhaps TRBD1 as D (6 bases). V was clipped by 5 bases and J by 8 bases, with 15 bases between them. The CDR3 is 13 amino acids. Germline CDR1 SGHTA, CDR2 FQGNSA. The CDR3 DNA reads as TGTGCCAGCAGCCAAAATCGGGACAACGAAGCTTTCTTT. Translating gives CASSQNRDNEAFF.

The rearrangement joins TRBV7-6 to TRBJ2-1, with 10 bases lining up with TRBD1. This CDR3 contains 15 residues. Losses at the gene ends were 4 bases for V and 7 bases for J; bases not matched to a gene: 7. The germline gives CDR1 SGHVS, CDR2 FNYEAQ. In nucleotides, the CDR3 is TGTGCCAGCAGCTCGGGACAGGGGTCGCGGAATGAGCAGTTCTTC. Its protein is CASSSGQGSRNEQFF.

The chain combines TRBV2 with TRBJ1-1; the match to TRBD1 covers 8 bases. This CDR3 contains 15 residues. Germline V CDR1 and CDR2: SNHLY, FYNNEI. After removal of 6 bases from V and 2 bases from J, the junction contained 8 bases not matched to a gene. CDR3 protein: CASRIGQGGNTEAFF. CDR3 nucleotide sequence: TGTGCCAGCAGAATCGGACAGGGTGGCAACACTGAAGCTTTCTTT.

In this sample, this clone turned up once. Other DNA sequences in the sample encode the same CDR3. J is TRBJ1-5 and V is TRBV5-1, with D possibly being TRBD1 (5 bases). The ends were cut back, 4 bases at V and 0 bases at J, with 8 bases in the middle. This CDR3 has 14 residues. The germline V gene has CDR1 SGHRS and CDR2 YFSETQ. DNA of the CDR3: TGCGCCAGCAGCCTGGGGGGTAGCAATCAGCCCCAGCATTTT. It specifies CASSLGGSNQPQHF.

This sequence joins TRBV10-2 and TRBJ1-5; TRBD1 matches 10 bases. The CDR3 covers 15 residues. J was trimmed by 6 bases and V by 6 bases; bases with no gene match: 8. Germline values: CDR1 WSHSY, CDR2 SAAADI. This CDR3 reads CASSEGTGDGQPQHF. As DNA, the CDR3 is TGCGCCAGCAGCGAAGGGACAGGGGACGGTCAGCCCCAGCATTTT.

The chain uses TRBV7-3 and TRBJ2-3; no firm D call. Trimming left V 2 bases short and J 6 bases short, with 15 bases between. This CDR3 region has 15 residues. Germline CDR1 and CDR2: SGHTA and FQGTGA. CDR3 protein: CASSLSSSGADTQYF. CDR3 bases: TGTGCCAGCAGCTTATCCAGTAGTGGTGCGGATACGCAGTATTTT.

The chain employs TRBV3-1 (or the pseudogene TRBV3-2) and TRBJ2-5; 8 bases agree with TRBD2. Germline lookup yields CDR1 LGHDT and CDR2 YNNKEL (reference sequence). Trimming at V came to 7 bases and at J to 3 bases, leaving 16 bases not matched to a gene. This CDR3 spans 17 amino acids. CDR3 coding DNA: TGTGCCAGCACCGACTACGGGTCCGGGGGGGATAAAGAGACCCAGTACTTC. Protein product: CASTDYGSGGDKETQYF.

The rearrangement links TRBV19 to TRBJ1-4, with D possibly TRBD1 on 5 matching bases. The CDR3 loop spans 15 amino acids. V lost 5 bases to trimming and J lost 4 bases, with 14 bases between them. Germline V gives CDR1 LNHDA, CDR2 SQIVND (reference sequence). CDR3 protein: CASSLPRDLNEKLFF. CDR3 nucleotides: TGTGCCAGTAGTTTACCCCGGGACCTTAATGAAAAACTGTTTTTT. Together with reference TRBV19 and TRBJ1-4, the CDR3 gives the full variable domain: DGGITQSPKYLFRKEGQNVTLSCEQNLNHDAMYWYRQDPGQGLRLIYYSQIVNDFQKGDIAEGYSVSREKKESFPLTVTSAQKNPTAFYLCASSLPRDLNEKLFFGSGTQLSVL.

The V and J genes are TRBV27 and TRBJ2-3; the D gene is possibly TRBD2 (5 bases). CDR1 and CDR2 from the germline V gene are MNHEY and SMNVEV (reference sequence). The V gene lost 6 bases and the J gene lost 5 bases, with 27 bases spanning the gap. The length of the CDR3 is 18 residues. The CDR3 is CASRRRVTRVHTIDTQYF. The CDR3 DNA reads TGTGCCAGCAGACGGCGGGTCACACGAGTCCATACGATAGATACGCAGTATTTT.

The CDR3 bases are TGTGCCAGCAGTTACAGACCTAGCTCTGGAAACACCATATATTTT. This codes for CASSYRPSSGNTIYF. This chain joins TRBV6-6 and TRBJ1-3; D remains unclear. Trimming shortened V by 2 bases and J by 0 bases, and 8 bases separated the two germline ends. This CDR3 has 15 residues. Germline-derived CDR1 and CDR2 are MNHNY and SVGAGI (reference sequence).

This sequence joins TRBV3-1 (or the pseudogene TRBV3-2) and TRBJ2-3; D gene ambiguous. The germline gives CDR1 LGHDT, CDR2 YNNKEL (reference sequence). The CDR3 totals 13 residues. Trimming cost V 3 bases and J 6 bases, with 10 bases left between them. This CDR3 is CASSQTFKDTQYF. The CDR3 DNA reads as TGTGCCAGCAGCCAGACGTTTAAGGATACGCAGTATTTT.

The V gene is TRBV18, the J gene TRBJ2-4, with 10 bases that match TRBD1. Germline V CDR1 and CDR2: KGHSH, LQKENI. This CDR3 is built from 17 residues. V was clipped by 3 bases and J by 0 bases; unmatched bases: 5. CDR3 protein: CASSPRDRGLAKNIQYF. In nucleotides, the CDR3 is TGTGCCAGCTCACCGAGGGACAGGGGTTTAGCCAAAAACATTCAGTACTTC.

This chain uses TRBV7-9 with TRBJ1-4; 7 bases map to TRBD1. CDR3 length: 17 amino acids. J lost 3 bases, V lost 5 bases, and 12 bases had no gene match. Germline CDR1 reads SEHNR; CDR2 reads FQNEAQ (reference sequence). This CDR3 reads CASSPETGTDPNEKLFF. CDR3 sequence (DNA): TGTGCCAGCAGCCCAGAGACAGGGACCGACCCTAATGAAAAACTGTTTTTT.

The chain has TRBV5-4 and TRBJ2-5; D tentatively fits TRBD1 or TRBD2 (5 bases each). Per germline, CDR1 SGHNT and CDR2 YYREEE (reference sequence). The CDR3 extends over 12 amino acids. V shed 5 bases and J shed 7 bases, with 12 bases lying between them. The CDR3 protein is CASSERGGTQYF. The CDR3 nucleotides read TGTGCCAGCAGTGAGAGGGGTGGGACCCAGTACTTC.

This clone was seen a handful of times. The rearrangement uses TRBV7-9 and TRBJ2-7; 8 nucleotides agree with TRBD1. This CDR3 is 17 amino acids long. Germline-derived CDR1 and CDR2 are SEHNR and FQNEAQ (reference sequence). V shed 1 base, J shed 4 bases, and the junction held 12 bases outside the gene matches. The CDR3 region has the DNA TGTGCCAGCAGCTTAGGGCGCCGTCAGGGGGCATCTTACGAGCAGTACTTC. It is translated as CASSLGRRQGASYEQYF.